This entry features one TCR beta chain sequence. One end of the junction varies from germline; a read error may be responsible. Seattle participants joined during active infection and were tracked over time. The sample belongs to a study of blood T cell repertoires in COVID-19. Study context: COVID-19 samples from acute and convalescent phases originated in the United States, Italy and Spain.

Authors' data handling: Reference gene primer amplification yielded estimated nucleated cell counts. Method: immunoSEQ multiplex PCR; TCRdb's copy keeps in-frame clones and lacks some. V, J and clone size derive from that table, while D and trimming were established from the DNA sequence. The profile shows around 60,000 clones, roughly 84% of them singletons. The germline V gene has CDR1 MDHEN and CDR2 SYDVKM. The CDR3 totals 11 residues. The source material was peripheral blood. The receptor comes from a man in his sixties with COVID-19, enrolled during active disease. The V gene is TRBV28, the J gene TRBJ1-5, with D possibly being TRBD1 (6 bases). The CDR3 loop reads CASSFGGPRHF. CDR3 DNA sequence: TGTGCCAGCAGTTTCGGGGGGCCCCGGCATTTT.